This entry lists 9 T cell receptor beta chains sequenced from one sample in a study of lymphopenia after photon versus proton radiotherapy. The method was immunoSEQ multiplex PCR; TCRdb's version includes in-frame clones alone and lacks a portion of them. This table holds under 75,000 clones, 85% to 95% found once. The material sequenced was peripheral blood, taken from a patient treated with photon-based radiotherapy. Receptors originate from a woman between 35 and 50 years old with cholangiocarcinoma.

This CDR3 reads CASTGLAGEGEQFF. CDR3 coding DNA: TGTGCCAGTACTGGACTAGCGGGAGAGGGAGAGCAGTTCTTC. V and J are TRBV2 and TRBJ2-1, with 13 bases fitting TRBD2. CDR3 length: 14 residues. Per germline, CDR1 SNHLY and CDR2 FYNNEI. J lost 10 bases, V lost 9 bases, and 9 bases had no gene match.

The chain carries TRBV19 and TRBJ1-5; a possible D gene is TRBD1 (5 bases). Trimming shortened V by 5 bases and J by 3 bases, and 11 bases separated the two germline ends. The length of the CDR3 is 14 residues. The germline gives CDR1 LNHDA, CDR2 SQIVND (reference sequence). The CDR3 region is CASSPQVSNQPQHF. The CDR3 coding sequence is TGTGCCAGTAGTCCACAGGTTTCCAATCAGCCCCAGCATTTT.

The rearrangement joins TRBV5-4 to TRBJ1-1; D ambiguous. CDR1 and CDR2 from the germline V gene are SGHNT and YYREEE (reference sequence). Deletions cut 4 bases from V and 8 bases from J, with 15 bases between. The CDR3 is 13 residues long. CDR3 coding DNA: TGTGCCAGCAGCGGCGGGGTTGAGGGAGAAGCTTTCTTT. Translating gives CASSGGVEGEAFF.

This chain links TRBV27 with TRBJ2-7; a weak D match, TRBD1 (5 bases). Trimming took off 5 bases at V and 3 bases at J, with 11 bases between the two ends. This CDR3 is 13 amino acids long. Germline values: CDR1 MNHEY, CDR2 SMNVEV (reference sequence). The CDR3 nucleotides are TGTGCCAGCAGTCGGCAGGGCGGCTACGAGCAGTACTTC. Protein: CASSRQGGYEQYF.

V gene TRBV6-6 combines with J gene TRBJ1-1; D is ambiguous. V was pared by 0 bases and J by 11 bases, with 13 bases between. The CDR3 loop spans 13 amino acids. CDR1 and CDR2 from the germline V gene are MNHNY and SVGAGI (reference sequence). CDR3 loop: CASSYSRGNNAFF. The CDR3 DNA is TGTGCCAGCAGTTACTCCCGAGGAAATAATGCTTTCTTT.

This clone was observed a handful of times. The V gene is TRBV19, the J gene TRBJ1-5; D remains unclear. From germline, CDR1 is LNHDA and CDR2 SQIVND (reference sequence). This CDR3 region has 12 residues. The V and J ends lost 5 bases and 4 bases respectively, with 6 bases between them. The CDR3 DNA sequence: TGTGCCAGTAGTTTACTGAATCAGCCCCAGCATTTT. Amino acid sequence: CASSLLNQPQHF.

The count of this clone is one. The V and J genes are TRBV6-5 and TRBJ2-7; 8 nucleotides align to TRBD1. The V and J ends lost 4 bases and 1 base, in that order; junction bases with no gene match: 9. The CDR3 contains 16 residues. Germline CDR1 MNHEY, CDR2 SVGAGI. The CDR3 DNA is TGTGCCAGCAGTTCTCCGTCAGGGGGCTCTTCCTACGAGCAGTACTTC. Encoded protein: CASSSPSGGSSYEQYF.

The chain has TRBV11-3 and TRBJ2-2, with D tentatively TRBD1 or TRBD2 (5 bases each). CDR1 and CDR2 (germline): SGHNT, YENEEA. Trimming took off 5 bases at V and 6 bases at J, with 13 bases between the two ends. The CDR3 loop spans 14 amino acids. CDR3 sequence (DNA): TGTGCCAGCAGCCCGAGGGGAAACGCCGGGGAGCTGTTTTTT. Amino acids: CASSPRGNAGELFF. The whole variable domain, filled in from reference TRBV11-3 and TRBJ2-2, reads EAGVVQSPRYKIIEKKQPVAFWCNPISGHNTLYWYLQNLGQGPELLIRYENEEAVDDSQLPKDRFSAERLKGVDSTLKIQPAELGDSAVYLCASSPRGNAGELFFGEGSRLTVL.

The table lists this clone with a count of one. The V gene is TRBV27, the J gene TRBJ1-1; D remains ambiguous. V lost 5 bases and J lost 1, with 14 bases in between. The CDR3 is 15 residues long. The V gene's germline CDR1 is MNHEY and CDR2 SMNVEV (reference sequence). CDR3 residues: CASSQLPRGNTEAFF. The CDR3 bases are TGTGCCAGCAGTCAACTCCCGCGTGGGAACACTGAAGCTTTCTTT.